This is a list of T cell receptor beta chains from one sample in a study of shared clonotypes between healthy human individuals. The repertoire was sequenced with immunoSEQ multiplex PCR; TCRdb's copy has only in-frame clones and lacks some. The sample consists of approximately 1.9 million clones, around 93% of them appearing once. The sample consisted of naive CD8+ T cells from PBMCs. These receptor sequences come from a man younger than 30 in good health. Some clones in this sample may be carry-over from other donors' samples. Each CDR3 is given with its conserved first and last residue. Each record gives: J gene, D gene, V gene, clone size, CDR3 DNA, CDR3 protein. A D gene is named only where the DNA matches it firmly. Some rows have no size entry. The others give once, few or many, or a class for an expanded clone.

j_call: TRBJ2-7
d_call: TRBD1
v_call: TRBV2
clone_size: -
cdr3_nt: TGTGCCAGCAGACCCAGAATCTCCGGGACAGGGGCCCACGAGCAGTACTTC
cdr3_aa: CASRPRISGTGAHEQYF

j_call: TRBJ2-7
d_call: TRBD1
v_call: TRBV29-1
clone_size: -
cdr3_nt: TGCAGCGTTGTGGCAGGGGGCACCTACGAGCAGTACTTC
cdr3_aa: CSVVAGGTYEQYF

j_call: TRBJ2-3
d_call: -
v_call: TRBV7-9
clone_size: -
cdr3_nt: TGTGCCAGCAGCCCACAGAGGGGGGTCGGCACAGATACGCAGTATTTT
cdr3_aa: CASSPQRGVGTDTQYF

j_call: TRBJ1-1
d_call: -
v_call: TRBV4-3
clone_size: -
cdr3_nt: TGCGCCAGCAGCCAAGATCTGGATCAAGAGGTATACACTGAAGCTTTCTTT
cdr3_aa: CASSQDLDQEVYTEAFF

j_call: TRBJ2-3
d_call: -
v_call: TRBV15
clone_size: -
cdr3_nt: TGTGCCACCAGCAGAGCCCTCACAGATACGCAGTATTTT
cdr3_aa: CATSRALTDTQYF

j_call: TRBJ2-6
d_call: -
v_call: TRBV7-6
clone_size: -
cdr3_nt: TGTGCCAGCAGCTTCTCAGGGTTGGAATTTGCTGGGGCCAACGTCCTGACTTTC
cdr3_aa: CASSFSGLEFAGANVLTF

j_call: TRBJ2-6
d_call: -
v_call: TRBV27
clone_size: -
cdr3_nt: TGTGCCAGTTCCCGTTCGACAGTCCGCTCTGGGGCCAACGTCCTGACTTTC
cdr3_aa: CASSRSTVRSGANVLTF

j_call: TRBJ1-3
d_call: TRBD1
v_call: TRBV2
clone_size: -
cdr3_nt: TGTGCCAGCAGTGAACGGCGACAGGGGACTGGAAACACCATATATTTT
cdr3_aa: CASSERRQGTGNTIYF

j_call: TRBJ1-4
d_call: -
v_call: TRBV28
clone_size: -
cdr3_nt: TGTGCCAGCAGTCCCCTGGGCAGGGCTAATGAAAAACTGTTTTTT
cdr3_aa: CASSPLGRANEKLFF

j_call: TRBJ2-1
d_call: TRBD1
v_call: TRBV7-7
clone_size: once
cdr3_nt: TGTGCCAGCAGCGAGACAGGGTACAATGGGCAGTTCTTC
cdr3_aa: CASSETGYNGQFF

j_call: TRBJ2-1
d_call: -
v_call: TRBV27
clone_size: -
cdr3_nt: TGTGCCAGCAGTTTGTGGGCTGTGAGAGAGCAGTTCTTC
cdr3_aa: CASSLWAVREQFF

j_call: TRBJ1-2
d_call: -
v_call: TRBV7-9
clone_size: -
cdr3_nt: TGTGCCAGCAGCTGGGATGACCGCTACACCTTC
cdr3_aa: CASSWDDRYTF

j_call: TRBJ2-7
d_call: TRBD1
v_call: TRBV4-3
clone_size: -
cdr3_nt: TGCGCCAGCAGCCAGAACCCTAACAGGGGCCTTACCTACGAGCAGTACTTC
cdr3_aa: CASSQNPNRGLTYEQYF

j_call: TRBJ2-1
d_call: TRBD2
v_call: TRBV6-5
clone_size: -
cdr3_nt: TGTGCCAGCAGGACTAGCGCATACAATGAGCAGTTCTTC
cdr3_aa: CASRTSAYNEQFF

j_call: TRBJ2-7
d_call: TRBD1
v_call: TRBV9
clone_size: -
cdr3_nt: TGTGCCAGCAGCGTAGGGGACAGGGGTGGCGAGCAGTACTTC
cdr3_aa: CASSVGDRGGEQYF

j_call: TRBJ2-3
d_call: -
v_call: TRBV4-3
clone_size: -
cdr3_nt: TGCGCCAGCAGCCAAGATCGGTACTCTAGCACAGATACGCAGTATTTT
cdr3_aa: CASSQDRYSSTDTQYF

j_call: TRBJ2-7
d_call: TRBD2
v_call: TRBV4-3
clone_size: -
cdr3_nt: TGCGCCAGCAGCCAAGTTACTAGCGGCACCTACGAGCAGTACTTC
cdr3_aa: CASSQVTSGTYEQYF

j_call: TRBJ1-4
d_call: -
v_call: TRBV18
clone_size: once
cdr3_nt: TGTGCCAGCTCACCACGGGGGGTGACATTCTCTAATGAAAAACTGTTTTTT
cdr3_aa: CASSPRGVTFSNEKLFF

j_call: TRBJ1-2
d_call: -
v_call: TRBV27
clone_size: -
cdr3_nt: TGTGCCAGCAGTCCCAGGGGATGGAACTATGGCTACACCTTC
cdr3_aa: CASSPRGWNYGYTF

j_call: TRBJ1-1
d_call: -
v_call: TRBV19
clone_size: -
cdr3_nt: TGTGCCAGTAGTATCGGAACAGGCCTTATGAACACTGAAGCTTTCTTT
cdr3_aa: CASSIGTGLMNTEAFF

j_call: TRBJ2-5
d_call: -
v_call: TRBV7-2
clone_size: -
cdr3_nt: TGTGCCAGCAGCTTAGCTGGGGGGTTAGAGACCCAGTACTTC
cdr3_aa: CASSLAGGLETQYF

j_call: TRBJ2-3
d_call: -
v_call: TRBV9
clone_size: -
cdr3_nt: TGTGCCAGCAGCGTAGGGGGCCCTGGTTCGTTGCCAGATACGCAGTATTTT
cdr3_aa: CASSVGGPGSLPDTQYF

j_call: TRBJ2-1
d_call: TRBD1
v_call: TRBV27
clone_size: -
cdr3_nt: TGTGCCAGCAGTACGAACCGGGACAGACCCTACAATGAGCAGTTCTTC
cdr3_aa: CASSTNRDRPYNEQFF